This is a list of T cell receptor beta chains from one sample in a study of blood T cell repertoires in COVID-19. The method was immunoSEQ multiplex PCR; TCRdb's version includes in-frame clones alone and lacks a portion of them. Among around 130,000 clones listed, approximately 86% were seen once. The sample comprised PBMCs or T cells enriched from blood (not recorded which). These receptors all stem from a woman in her forties or fifties who had recovered from COVID-19. Both conserved end residues are trimmed from each CDR3. The order of the fields is V gene, D gene, J gene, CDR3 protein. A D gene is named only where the DNA matches it firmly.

TRBV4-2	TRBD2	TRBJ2-1	ASSLKAGGRENEQF
TRBV3-1/TRBV3-2	.	TRBJ1-5	ASSQQGSNQPQH
TRBV11-3	.	TRBJ2-2	ATARGGSTGELF
TRBV2	.	TRBJ1-2	ARSRSDGFYGYT
TRBV27	.	TRBJ1-4	ASSALNTPTNEKLF
TRBV4-1	TRBD1	TRBJ2-1	ASSREDRVYNEQF
TRBV10-1	TRBD2	TRBJ2-3	ASSESASGGDTQY
TRBV3-1/TRBV3-2	TRBD1	TRBJ1-1	ASSPETGADTEAF
TRBV4-1	TRBD1	TRBJ1-1	ASSRQSRTGVGHTEAF
TRBV11-3	.	TRBJ1-3	ASSSRSTDTSGNTIY
TRBV6-6	.	TRBJ2-6	ASSLTERRAFSGANVLT
TRBV2	.	TRBJ1-3	ASSEVAGRSGNTIY
TRBV7-2	.	TRBJ2-1	ASSLGQGQYEQF
TRBV5-1	TRBD2	TRBJ2-3	ASSRGGQETDTQY
TRBV18	.	TRBJ1-1	ASSLVPGDTEAF
TRBV12-5	TRBD1	TRBJ1-4	ASGPGQSNEKLF
TRBV6-5	TRBD1	TRBJ1-6	ASTGGTGNNSPLH
TRBV7-3	TRBD2	TRBJ2-1	ASSLTAVSGGNYEQF
TRBV5-1	.	TRBJ1-2	ASSLTGGEYGYT
TRBV7-9	TRBD1	TRBJ1-1	ASSSRGTGANTEAF
TRBV18	.	TRBJ1-1	ASSPFGGGMNTEAF
TRBV19	TRBD1	TRBJ2-7	ASSSLRGLSTYEQY
TRBV6-5	.	TRBJ1-5	ASSYGRGVRNQPQH
TRBV5-6	.	TRBJ1-1	ASSTGQTEMNTEAF
TRBV5-1	TRBD1	TRBJ1-1	ASSFGQGDTEAF
TRBV2	TRBD1	TRBJ1-2	ASREQGEAGYT
TRBV2	TRBD1	TRBJ1-2	ASRQGDGYT
TRBV25-1	TRBD2	TRBJ2-5	ASSVRSRAGGLQETQY
TRBV6-5	.	TRBJ1-3	ASSHPRAGNTIY
TRBV7-7	TRBD2	TRBJ2-1	ASSPTSGGYNEQF
TRBV30	TRBD1	TRBJ2-7	AWSVDRGDEQY